What follows are 24 T cell receptor beta chains derived from one specimen sequenced in a study of blood T cell repertoires in COVID-19. Measured with immunoSEQ multiplex PCR; TCRdb has only the in-frame clones, and not every one. Of 200,000 to 250,000 clones in the sample, around 81% were seen once. Material: peripheral blood. These receptor sequences come from a woman aged 55-70 years with active or convalescent COVID-19.

The CDR3: CASSNGASYEQYV. CDR3 DNA: TGTGCCAGCAGTAATGGAGCTTCCTACGAGCAGTACGTC. The rearrangement uses TRBV12-3 or TRBV12-4 and TRBJ2-7; D is unclear. V lost 5 bases and J lost 1, with 9 bases in between. This CDR3 region has 13 residues.

This clone was seen just once. The rearrangement links TRBV28 to TRBJ2-5, with D possibly TRBD1 on 7 matching bases. V gave up 5 bases and J gave up 2 bases, with 15 bases separating them. The CDR3 has 15 amino acids. Germline V gives CDR1 MDHEN, CDR2 SYDVKM. The CDR3 DNA follows: TGTGCCAGCAGTCCATCAGGGGGGTATCAAGAGACCCAGTACTTC. Residues: CASSPSGGYQETQYF.

The V call is TRBV28, the J call TRBJ2-5; D is unclear. V gave up 6 bases and J gave up 1 base, with 15 bases separating them. Germline CDR1 is MDHEN and CDR2 is SYDVKM. The CDR3 spans 15 residues. In DNA form, the CDR3 reads TGTGCCAGCAGCTTAATGGCCCCGGGCCAAGAGACCCAGTACTTC. Translating gives CASSLMAPGQETQYF.

This clone was seen just once. V usage is TRBV2 and J usage is TRBJ2-3; 10 bases are shared with TRBD1. The V segment lost 5 bases and the J segment 6 bases; nucleotides outside the gene matches: 5. CDR3 size: 14 residues. Looked up from germline, CDR1 is SNHLY and CDR2 is FYNNEI. This CDR3 is CASSRDRGGDTQYF. Here the CDR3 DNA reads TGTGCCAGCAGTAGGGACAGGGGAGGCGATACGCAGTATTTT.

This chain links TRBV10-3 with TRBJ2-3; 7 nucleotides line up with TRBD2. Germline lookup yields CDR1 ENHRY and CDR2 SYGVKD. CDR3 length: 13 amino acids. Germline trimming cut 8 bases from V and 0 bases from J; bases unmatched to any gene: 2. CDR3 protein: CAIGLESTDTQYF. Here the CDR3 DNA reads TGTGCCATCGGACTAGAGAGCACAGATACGCAGTATTTT.

The chain combines TRBV24-1 with TRBJ2-1, with D unresolved. The V gene lost 4 bases and the J gene lost 5 bases, with 11 bases spanning the gap. Germline CDR1 and CDR2: KGHDR and SFDVKD. The CDR3 sequence is 14 residues long. The CDR3 DNA reads as TGTGCCACCAGTGACATGAACAGAAACAATGAGCAGTTCTTC. Translating it yields CATSDMNRNNEQFF.

This clone was counted between two and nine times. The chain couples TRBV3-1 (or the pseudogene TRBV3-2) to TRBJ1-6; D gene unclear. The CDR3 has 14 amino acids. In germline, CDR1 is LGHDT, CDR2 YNNKEL (reference sequence). Trimming left V 1 base short and J 11 bases short, with 12 bases between. The CDR3 DNA reads as TGTGCCAGCAGCCAAGTTGACACTAGGCCACCCCTCCACTTT. Translation gives CASSQVDTRPPLHF.

This clone was recorded once. The rearrangement links TRBV5-1 to TRBJ1-2; the match to TRBD1 covers 7 bases. Germline V gives CDR1 SGHRS, CDR2 YFSETQ. V was pared by 3 bases and J by 5 bases, with 7 bases of the junction left unmatched. This CDR3 is 14 amino acids long. The CDR3 protein is CASSSDREVYGYTF. CDR3 bases: TGCGCCAGCAGCTCCGACAGGGAAGTGTATGGCTACACCTTC. The full variable domain, its missing parts supplied by reference TRBV5-1 and TRBJ1-2, is KAGVTQTPRYLIKTRGQQVTLSCSPISGHRSVSWYQQTPGQGLQFLFEYFSETQRNKGNFPGRFSGRQFSNSRSEMNVSTLELGDSALYLCASSSDREVYGYTFGSGTRLTVV.

J is TRBJ1-5 and V is TRBV5-1, with a tentative D call TRBD1 (5 bases). V gave up 2 bases and J gave up 7 bases, with 10 bases separating them. Germline V CDR1 and CDR2: SGHRS, YFSETQ. The CDR3 extends over 13 amino acids. The CDR3 DNA follows: TGCGCCAGCAGCTTTGGGGGGGAACAGCCCCAGCATTTT. Its protein is CASSFGGEQPQHF. Full variable domain (remainder filled in from reference TRBV5-1 and TRBJ1-5): KAGVTQTPRYLIKTRGQQVTLSCSPISGHRSVSWYQQTPGQGLQFLFEYFSETQRNKGNFPGRFSGRQFSNSRSEMNVSTLELGDSALYLCASSFGGEQPQHFGDGTRLSIL.

The chain has TRBV19 and TRBJ2-1; D not certain. CDR3 length equals 12 residues. V lost 3 bases and J 10 bases, leaving 10 bases between the germline ends. From germline, CDR1 is LNHDA and CDR2 SQIVND (reference sequence). The CDR3 here is CASSMGGPEQFF. The CDR3 DNA is TGTGCCAGTAGTATGGGTGGGCCCGAGCAGTTCTTC. The variable domain in full, completed from reference TRBV19 and TRBJ2-1, reads DGGITQSPKYLFRKEGQNVTLSCEQNLNHDAMYWYRQDPGQGLRLIYYSQIVNDFQKGDIAEGYSVSREKKESFPLTVTSAQKNPTAFYLCASSMGGPEQFFGPGTRLTVL.

The J gene is TRBJ1-1, the V gene TRBV6-5, with TRBD1 identical over 10 bases. The germline V gene encodes CDR1 MNHEY and CDR2 SVGAGI. The V gene end was trimmed by 0 bases and the J gene end by 6 bases; junction bases not matched to a gene: 7. This CDR3 comprises 16 residues. The CDR3, as DNA: TGTGCCAGCAGTTACTCGAGAGAGACAGGGGGCCCTGAAGCTTTCTTT. It yields the protein CASSYSRETGGPEAFF.

This chain links TRBV3-1 (or the pseudogene TRBV3-2) with TRBJ2-3, with 8 nucleotides matching TRBD2. Germline trimming cut 1 base from V and 3 bases from J; bases unmatched to any gene: 6. CDR1 LGHDT and CDR2 YNNKEL come from the germline V gene (reference sequence). There are 16 residues in the CDR3. The CDR3: CASSQAWAGGTDTQYF. CDR3 nucleotides: TGTGCCAGCAGCCAAGCTTGGGCGGGGGGAACAGATACGCAGTATTTT.

This clone was seen a few times. The chain recombines TRBV5-4 with TRBJ1-2; 11 bases align to TRBD1. V was clipped by 3 bases and J by 4 bases; unmatched bases: 2. Germline CDR1 SGHNT, CDR2 YYREEE (reference sequence). CDR3 length: 14 amino acids. The CDR3 bases are TGTGCCAGCAGCTGGGACAGGGGGGGCTATGGCTACACCTTC. It encodes CASSWDRGGYGYTF.

The V gene is TRBV5-6, the J gene TRBJ2-7; tentative D call: TRBD1 (6 bases). The CDR3 contains 14 residues. Germline V gene data show CDR1 as SGHDT and CDR2 as YYEEEE. Trimming pared 6 bases from V and 7 bases from J, leaving 20 bases between. CDR3 bases: TGTGCCAGCACCCAGAACAGGGCTAGGGGTGAGCAGTACTTC. Its translation is CASTQNRARGEQYF.

The rearrangement joins TRBV14 to TRBJ2-1; 8 bases align to TRBD2. This CDR3 has 14 residues. Per the germline V gene, CDR1 is SGHDN and CDR2 is FVKESK. Germline trimming cut 3 bases from V and 4 bases from J; bases unmatched to any gene: 2. CDR3 in DNA: TGTGCCAGCAGCCAGACTAGCGTGTACAATGAGCAGTTCTTC. Translated, it gives CASSQTSVYNEQFF.

The genes are TRBV3-1 (or the pseudogene TRBV3-2) and TRBJ1-1; a weak D match, TRBD1 (5 bases). The V gene lost 4 bases and the J gene lost 0 bases, with 6 bases spanning the gap. The germline gives CDR1 LGHDT, CDR2 YNNKEL (reference sequence). The CDR3 loop spans 13 amino acids. The CDR3 bases are TGTGCCAGCAGCCGGACATTGAACACTGAAGCTTTCTTT. This sequence encodes CASSRTLNTEAFF.

The V call is TRBV19, the J call TRBJ2-1; 8 bases are shared with TRBD2. CDR1 and CDR2 from the germline V gene are LNHDA and SQIVND (reference sequence). The CDR3 is made up of 16 amino acids. The V gene end was trimmed by 3 bases and the J gene end by 0 bases; junction bases not matched to a gene: 4. The DNA of the CDR3 is TGTGCCAGTAGTATGAGCGGGAGACGCTCCTACAATGAGCAGTTCTTC. Residues: CASSMSGRRSYNEQFF.

The chain employs TRBV7-9 and TRBJ1-1; D might be TRBD1 (5 bases). Germline CDR1 SEHNR, CDR2 FQNEAQ (reference sequence). The germline V and J ends were trimmed by 2 bases and 2 bases, with 12 bases remaining between them. The CDR3 extends over 15 amino acids. CDR3 sequence (DNA): TGTGCCAGCAGCTTACGGTCAGGGACTAACACTGAAGCTTTCTTT. This translates into CASSLRSGTNTEAFF.

The chain joins TRBV7-8 to TRBJ2-2; D may match TRBD1 or TRBD2 (5 bases each). The length of the CDR3 is 15 residues. The germline V gene has CDR1 SGHVS and CDR2 FQNEAQ. Trimming took off 5 bases at V and 4 bases at J, with 14 bases between the two ends. The CDR3 DNA reads TGTGCCAGCAGCCGGGGCAGGGCAAGCACCGGGGAGCTGTTTTTT. It translates to CASSRGRASTGELFF.

The chain uses TRBV7-2 and TRBJ2-2; a possible D gene is TRBD1 (6 bases). Germline V gene data show CDR1 as SGHTA and CDR2 as FQGNSA. The CDR3 totals 15 residues. Trimming took off 5 bases at V and 5 bases at J, with 15 bases between the two ends. CDR3 amino acids: CASSPQGHQTGELFF. The CDR3 DNA sequence: TGTGCCAGCAGCCCGCAGGGACACCAAACCGGGGAGCTGTTTTTT.

V usage is TRBV28 and J usage is TRBJ1-4; D is perhaps TRBD1 (5 bases). The V end lost 5 bases, the J end lost 6 bases, and 22 bases lay between the germline ends. CDR1 is MDHEN and CDR2 is SYDVKM in the germline V gene. The CDR3 loop spans 17 amino acids. Here the CDR3 reads CASSLHRSTESDEKLFF. CDR3 DNA: TGTGCCAGCAGTCTTCACCGATCGACAGAATCTGATGAAAAACTGTTTTTT. Filled out from reference TRBV28 and TRBJ1-4, the complete variable domain reads DVKVTQSSRYLVKRTGEKVFLECVQDMDHENMFWYRQDPGLGLRLIYFSYDVKMKEKGDIPEGYSVSREKKERFSLILESASTNQTSMYLCASSLHRSTESDEKLFFGSGTQLSVL.

This chain joins TRBV5-6 and TRBJ1-2; maybe TRBD1 (6 bases). This CDR3 region has 16 residues. Trimming left V 4 bases short and J 4 bases short, with 20 bases between. Per the germline V gene, CDR1 is SGHDT and CDR2 is YYEEEE. CDR3 in amino acids: CASSQILRGYLYGYTF. The CDR3 DNA reads as TGTGCCAGCAGCCAAATTTTGAGGGGGTATCTCTATGGCTACACCTTC.

The V gene is TRBV7-2, the J gene TRBJ2-1; 8 positions match TRBD1. Germline V lookup: CDR1 SGHTA, CDR2 FQGNSA. V shed 0 bases and J 2 bases; nucleotides not matched to a gene: 3. The CDR3 sequence is 16 residues long. CDR3: CASSLAPGGPYNEQFF. The CDR3 bases are TGTGCCAGCAGCTTAGCACCAGGGGGCCCCTACAATGAGCAGTTCTTC.

This sequence joins TRBV29-1 and TRBJ1-2; possibly TRBD1 for D (5 bases). V was cut by 4 bases and J by 5 bases, with 11 bases left in between. The V gene's germline CDR1 is SQVTM and CDR2 ANQGSEA. This CDR3 is built from 12 residues. Here the CDR3 DNA reads TGCAGCGTTGGAGCAGGGTCATATGGCTACACCTTC. The encoded protein is CSVGAGSYGYTF.